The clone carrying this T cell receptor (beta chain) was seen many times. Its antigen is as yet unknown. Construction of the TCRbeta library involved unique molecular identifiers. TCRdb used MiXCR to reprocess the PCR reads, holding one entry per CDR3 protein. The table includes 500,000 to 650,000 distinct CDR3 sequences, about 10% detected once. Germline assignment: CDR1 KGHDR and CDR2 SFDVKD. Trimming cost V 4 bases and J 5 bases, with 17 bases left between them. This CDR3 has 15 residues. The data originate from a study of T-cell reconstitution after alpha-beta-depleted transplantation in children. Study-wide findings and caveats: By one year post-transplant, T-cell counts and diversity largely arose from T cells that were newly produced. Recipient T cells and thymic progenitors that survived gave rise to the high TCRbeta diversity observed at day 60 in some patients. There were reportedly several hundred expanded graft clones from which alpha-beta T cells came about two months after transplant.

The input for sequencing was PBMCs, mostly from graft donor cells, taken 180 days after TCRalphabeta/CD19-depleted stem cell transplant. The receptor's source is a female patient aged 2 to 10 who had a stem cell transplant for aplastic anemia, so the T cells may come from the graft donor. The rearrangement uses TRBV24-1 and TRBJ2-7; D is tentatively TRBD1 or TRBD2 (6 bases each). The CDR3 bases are TGTGCCACCAGTGAGGGGGGACACCGGATGGACGAGCAGTACTTC. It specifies CATSEGGHRMDEQYF.